One sample yielded the 31 T cell receptor beta chains listed below, sequenced in a study of blood T cell repertoires in COVID-19. TCRdb's copy holds only in-frame clones and misses some; the assay was immunoSEQ multiplex PCR. The sample includes some 67,000 clones, around 88% seen only once; the top ten take roughly a fifth. The sequenced sample consisted of peripheral blood. These receptor sequences come from a woman aged 80 or older with acute or convalescent COVID-19.

V is TRBV5-1 and J is TRBJ2-5, with a weak D call TRBD2 (7 bases). Trimming took off 4 bases at V and 4 bases at J, with 14 bases between the two ends. The CDR3 loop spans 14 amino acids. CDR1 is SGHRS, CDR2 YFSETQ, per germline. CDR3 nucleotides: TGCGCCAGCAGCGTCTGGGGGGGGCGAGAGACCCAGTACTTC. It specifies CASSVWGGRETQYF.

This chain uses TRBV28 with TRBJ2-2, with 8 bases matching TRBD1. Per germline, CDR1 MDHEN and CDR2 SYDVKM. Trimming at V came to 6 bases and at J to 11 bases, leaving 5 bases not matched to a gene. The CDR3 sequence is 12 residues long. DNA of the CDR3: TGTGCCAGCAGATCCGACAGGGGAGAGCTGTTTTTT. This encodes CASRSDRGELFF. Variable domain in full (rest from reference TRBV28 and TRBJ2-2): DVKVTQSSRYLVKRTGEKVFLECVQDMDHENMFWYRQDPGLGLRLIYFSYDVKMKEKGDIPEGYSVSREKKERFSLILESASTNQTSMYLCASRSDRGELFFGEGSRLTVL.

This chain joins TRBV5-8 and TRBJ2-3; 10 nucleotides line up with TRBD1. The CDR3 sequence is 16 residues long. Germline CDR1 SGHTS, CDR2 YDEGEE. With V trimmed by 2 bases and J by 1 base, 4 bases remained unmatched. The CDR3 reads CASSFGTGEGTDTQYF. CDR3 nucleotide sequence: TGTGCCAGCAGCTTTGGGACAGGGGAAGGCACAGATACGCAGTATTTT. Supplemented by reference TRBV5-8 and TRBJ2-3, the full variable domain reads EAGVTQSPTHLIKTRGQQATLRCSPISGHTSVYWYQQALGLGLQFLLWYDEGEERNRGNFPPRFSGRQFPNYSSELNVNALELEDSALYLCASSFGTGEGTDTQYFGPGTRLTVL.

The chain employs TRBV29-1 and TRBJ1-2; tentatively, D is TRBD1 (6 bases). The CDR3 has 13 amino acids. V shed 3 bases and J shed 0 bases, with 8 bases lying between them. Per germline, CDR1 SQVTM and CDR2 ANQGSEA. CDR3 sequence (DNA): TGCAGCGTTGAGACAGGCACTAACTATGGCTACACCTTC. Translating it yields CSVETGTNYGYTF.

The chain has TRBV6-1 and TRBJ2-3; D gene unclear. CDR1 MNHNS and CDR2 SASEGT come from the germline V gene. The CDR3 is 15 residues long. V was cut by 0 bases and J by 3 bases, with 10 bases left in between. The CDR3 DNA sequence: TGTGCCAGCAGTGAAGCGCTCGTAGAAACAGATACGCAGTATTTT. This gives the protein CASSEALVETDTQYF.

V usage is TRBV27 and J usage is TRBJ1-5; tentatively, D is TRBD1 (6 bases). This CDR3 is built from 15 residues. Germline assignment: CDR1 MNHEY and CDR2 SMNVEV (reference sequence). Trimming shortened V by 6 bases and J by 5 bases, and 17 bases separated the two germline ends. The CDR3 spells CASSPHQGQDQPQHF. The DNA for the CDR3 is TGTGCCAGCAGCCCCCATCAGGGGCAAGATCAGCCCCAGCATTTT.

A remark on this clone: The sample holds other DNA sequences that translate to the same CDR3. J is TRBJ1-1 and V is TRBV7-2; 7 nucleotides agree with TRBD1. CDR1 SGHTA and CDR2 FQGNSA come from the germline V gene. This CDR3 is built from 15 residues. Losses at the gene ends were 5 bases for V and 3 bases for J; bases not matched to a gene: 9. This CDR3 is CASSPRTGRDTEAFF. The CDR3 DNA sequence: TGTGCCAGCAGCCCACGGACAGGTAGGGACACTGAAGCTTTCTTT.

This chain uses TRBV3-1 (or the pseudogene TRBV3-2) with TRBJ1-1; possibly TRBD1 for D (5 bases). Trimming pared 2 bases from V and 5 bases from J, leaving 12 bases between. From germline, CDR1 is LGHDT and CDR2 YNNKEL (reference sequence). The CDR3 covers 14 residues. The chain's CDR3 is CASSQSRGSTEAFF. For the CDR3, the DNA is TGTGCCAGCAGCCAATCCCGGGGGAGTACTGAAGCTTTCTTT.

V usage is TRBV10-3 and J usage is TRBJ2-2; D is possibly TRBD2 (7 bases). The CDR3 covers 15 residues. Trimming took off 5 bases at V and 4 bases at J, with 14 bases between the two ends. CDR1 is ENHRY, CDR2 SYGVKD, per germline. The CDR3 spells CAISLLGGGTGELFF. CDR3 in DNA: TGTGCCATCAGTCTTCTGGGAGGGGGCACCGGGGAGCTGTTTTTT.

A few counts support this clone. The chain employs TRBV19 and TRBJ1-4; the D gene is possibly TRBD1 (5 bases). V gave up 1 base and J gave up 3 bases, with 9 bases separating them. This CDR3 has 15 residues. CDR1 LNHDA and CDR2 SQIVND come from the germline V gene (reference sequence). The CDR3 sequence: CASSIGGTANEKLFF. The CDR3 bases are TGTGCCAGTAGTATAGGGGGCACAGCTAATGAAAAACTGTTTTTT.

The chain combines TRBV3-1 (or the pseudogene TRBV3-2) with TRBJ1-1; no clear D gene. V was pared by 4 bases and J by 4 bases, with 7 bases between. From germline, CDR1 is LGHDT and CDR2 YNNKEL (reference sequence). This CDR3 has 12 amino acids. CDR3 sequence: CASSLRGTEAFF. The CDR3 DNA sequence: TGTGCCAGCAGCCTGCGGGGCACTGAAGCTTTCTTT.

The J gene is TRBJ1-1, the V gene TRBV6-4; 7 bases agree with TRBD1. The CDR3 is 14 amino acids. The trim removed 0 bases at V and 4 bases at J, leaving 2 bases unmatched. Germline CDR1 MRHNA, CDR2 SNTAGT. The CDR3 protein is CASSDSQGSTEAFF. The CDR3 coding sequence is TGTGCCAGCAGTGACTCACAGGGGTCCACTGAAGCTTTCTTT.

This chain connects TRBV3-1 (or the pseudogene TRBV3-2) to TRBJ1-2; D not resolved. This CDR3 has 14 amino acids. Trimming shortened V by 4 bases and J by 8 bases, and 17 bases separated the two germline ends. CDR1 and CDR2 (germline): LGHDT, YNNKEL (reference sequence). In nucleotides, the CDR3 is TGTGCCAGCAGCCCCGGGGAGGGCCTATACGGCTACACCTTC. This codes for CASSPGEGLYGYTF.

V usage is TRBV4-1 and J usage is TRBJ1-4; unclear D gene. The CDR3 length is 15 residues. Per the germline V gene, CDR1 is MGHRA and CDR2 is YSYEKL. The V end lost 4 bases, the J end lost 0 bases, and 9 bases lay between the germline ends. CDR3 nucleotides: TGCGCCAGCAGCCCGCGGTCGGCAACTAATGAAAAACTGTTTTTT. Its translation is CASSPRSATNEKLFF.

J is TRBJ1-2 and V is TRBV11-2, with D tentatively TRBD1 (6 bases). Trimming cost V 5 bases and J 8 bases, with 12 bases left between them. CDR3 length: 12 residues. From germline, CDR1 is SGHAT and CDR2 FQNNGV. The chain's CDR3 is CASSIQGYGYTF. The CDR3 region has the DNA TGTGCCAGCAGCATACAGGGCTACGGCTACACCTTC.

This chain joins TRBV5-1 and TRBJ2-1; the match to TRBD1 covers 7 bases. Unmatched junction bases numbered 8, after V lost 2 bases and J lost 6 bases. CDR1 is SGHRS and CDR2 is YFSETQ in the germline V gene. This CDR3 contains 15 residues. The CDR3 reads CASSLYQGVGNEQFF. The CDR3, as DNA: TGCGCCAGCAGCTTATACCAGGGGGTCGGCAATGAGCAGTTCTTC.

This chain links TRBV7-2 with TRBJ1-3; D unclear. The V end lost 2 bases, the J end lost 1 base, and 15 bases lay between the germline ends. Germline V gene sequence: CDR1 SGHTA, CDR2 FQGNSA. The CDR3 has 17 residues. CDR3 DNA: TGTGCCAGCAGCTTAACCCTAGCGGGGATATCTGGAAACACCATATATTTT. It yields the protein CASSLTLAGISGNTIYF.

V and J are TRBV24-1 and TRBJ2-1, with D possibly TRBD2 on 6 matching bases. V was cut by 4 bases and J by 9 bases, with 18 bases left in between. The CDR3 totals 15 residues. Germline lookup yields CDR1 KGHDR and CDR2 SFDVKD. In DNA form, the CDR3 reads TGTGCCACCAGTGAATCGCGGGGCACTGGAGTTGAGCAGTTCTTC. Translation gives CATSESRGTGVEQFF.

This chain joins TRBV4-2 and TRBJ2-1; D possibly corresponds to TRBD1 (5 bases). Trimming removed 2 bases at V and 5 bases at J, with 7 bases between. CDR3 length equals 13 residues. Germline V gives CDR1 LGHNA, CDR2 YNFKEQ. The CDR3, as DNA: TGTGCCAGCAGCCAACAGGGAAACAATGAGCAGTTCTTC. As protein: CASSQQGNNEQFF.

The V gene is TRBV2, the J gene TRBJ2-7, with 9 bases fitting TRBD1. With 3 bases clipped from V and 3 bases from J, the junction kept 6 bases outside the gene matches. The CDR3 loop spans 15 amino acids. Germline-derived CDR1 and CDR2 are SNHLY and FYNNEI. For the CDR3, the DNA is TGTGCCAGCAGTGAGTTGGGGACAGGGCTCTACGAGCAGTACTTC. It is translated as CASSELGTGLYEQYF.

The chain joins TRBV19 to TRBJ1-5; D is unresolved. The germline V and J ends were trimmed by 8 bases and 4 bases, with 21 bases remaining between them. This CDR3 has 16 residues. Per the germline V gene, CDR1 is LNHDA and CDR2 is SQIVND (reference sequence). This CDR3 reads CASLPRVRMMNQPQHF. The DNA for the CDR3 is TGTGCCAGTCTTCCCCGGGTACGGATGATGAATCAGCCCCAGCATTTT.

The V and J genes are TRBV6-2 or TRBV6-3 and TRBJ2-1, with 12 bases matching TRBD2. The CDR3 extends over 15 amino acids. Germline loops: CDR1 MNHEY, CDR2 SVGEGT. The V and J ends lost 6 bases and 4 bases, in that order; junction bases with no gene match: 4. DNA for the CDR3: TGTGCCAGCAGCTCTAGCGGGAGGGGTTACAATGAGCAGTTCTTC. This codes for CASSSSGRGYNEQFF.

The rearrangement uses TRBV28 and TRBJ1-5, with D possibly matching TRBD1 (5 bases). The CDR3 loop spans 18 amino acids. The V gene lost 2 bases and the J gene lost 3 bases, with 20 bases spanning the gap. Germline V gene lookup returns CDR1 MDHEN and CDR2 SYDVKM. The CDR3 DNA follows: TGTGCCAGCAGTTTACGGGGGTTGTCGCGGGGATACAATCAGCCCCAGCATTTT. It encodes CASSLRGLSRGYNQPQHF.

Only a few counts were recorded for this clone. This chain joins TRBV6-5 and TRBJ1-2; D is unresolved. This CDR3 spans 14 amino acids. Germline assignment: CDR1 MNHEY and CDR2 SVGAGI. V lost 0 bases and J 6 bases, leaving 11 bases between the germline ends. The CDR3 here is CASSYSTRVDGYTF. The CDR3 DNA reads TGTGCCAGCAGTTACTCGACGCGGGTGGATGGCTACACCTTC.

This sequence joins TRBV27 and TRBJ1-1; D is unclear. Germline V gene sequence: CDR1 MNHEY, CDR2 SMNVEV (reference sequence). V was clipped by 0 bases and J by 2 bases, with 10 bases between them. There are 15 residues in the CDR3. The CDR3 bases are TGTGCCAGCAGTTTATCGAAGCTCGGTAACACTGAAGCTTTCTTT. Translated: CASSLSKLGNTEAFF.

The chain recombines TRBV5-1 with TRBJ2-3; 8 bases fit TRBD2. Unmatched junction bases numbered 1, after V lost 0 bases and J lost 1 base. CDR3 length: 15 residues. Germline CDR1 reads SGHRS; CDR2 reads YFSETQ. CDR3 region: CASSLEAGGTDTQYF. The CDR3 DNA sequence: TGCGCCAGCAGCTTGGAAGCGGGGGGCACAGATACGCAGTATTTT. Using reference TRBV5-1 and TRBJ2-3 for the parts outside the CDR3, the full variable domain is KAGVTQTPRYLIKTRGQQVTLSCSPISGHRSVSWYQQTPGQGLQFLFEYFSETQRNKGNFPGRFSGRQFSNSRSEMNVSTLELGDSALYLCASSLEAGGTDTQYFGPGTRLTVL.

The chain is built from TRBV11-2 and TRBJ1-4; TRBD1 aligns across 7 bases. V trimming: 4 bases; J trimming: 6 bases; junction bases outside the gene matches: 8. CDR3 length: 15 residues. Germline assignment: CDR1 SGHAT and CDR2 FQNNGV. CDR3 sequence reads: CASSYSGGYYEKLFF. The CDR3 DNA sequence: TGTGCCAGCAGCTACTCAGGGGGTTACTATGAAAAACTGTTTTTT.

This clone was detected only a few times. The J gene is TRBJ2-1, the V gene TRBV6-4, with TRBD2 matching 9 bases. CDR3 length: 13 residues. Unmatched junction bases numbered 7, after V lost 6 bases and J lost 10 bases. Germline V gene sequence: CDR1 MRHNA, CDR2 SNTAGT. The CDR3 DNA sequence: TGTGCCAGCAGCTCCCTGCGGGGGGGGGAGCAGTTCTTC. Protein sequence: CASSSLRGGEQFF.

The chain uses TRBV4-2 and TRBJ1-6; maybe TRBD1 (5 bases). This CDR3 contains 18 residues. CDR1 and CDR2 (germline): LGHNA, YNFKEQ. Trimming removed 0 bases at V and 4 bases at J, with 16 bases between. The CDR3 nucleotides read TGTGCCAGCAGCCAAGAATTGGGGACCGGGGGGTATAATTCACCCCTCCACTTT. Amino acids: CASSQELGTGGYNSPLHF.

V gene TRBV12-3 or TRBV12-4 combines with J gene TRBJ2-3, with 7 bases matching TRBD2. V lost 8 bases and J lost 3; bases outside the gene matches: 2. The CDR3 has 12 amino acids. The CDR3: CASRDYTDTQYF. The CDR3 nucleotides are TGTGCCAGCCGGGACTATACAGATACGCAGTATTTT.

This chain links TRBV4-3 with TRBJ2-1; 7 nucleotides match TRBD2. Germline V gene lookup returns CDR1 LGHNA and CDR2 YSLEER. The trim removed 2 bases at V and 9 bases at J, leaving 7 bases unmatched. The CDR3 sequence is 14 residues long. The CDR3 bases are TGCGCCAGCAGCCAACGTAGAGCGGGGCTTGAGCAGTTCTTC. Amino acid sequence: CASSQRRAGLEQFF.